The rows below give T cell receptor beta chains drawn from one sample of a study of cytomegalovirus exposure and HLA in healthy donors. The assay was immunoSEQ multiplex PCR, and TCRdb's table has in-frame clones only and misses some. The sample consists of some 150,000 clones, 60% to 80% of them appearing once. Sequencing input: PBMCs. The origin of the receptors is a male donor in good health and CMV-seronegative. CDR3s include the opening cysteine and the closing phenylalanine or tryptophan. A D gene is named only where the DNA matches it firmly. Clone size is given for some rows only: seen once, a few or many times, or a class if the clone is expanded.

few	TRBJ1-1	TRBV27	.	CASRQWGAVGTEAFF	TGTGCCAGCAGACAATGGGGAGCTGTCGGTACTGAAGCTTTCTTT
few	TRBJ2-7	TRBV7-9	.	CSSSSLYEQYF	TGTTCCAGCAGCTCCCTCTACGAGCAGTACTTC
.	TRBJ1-6	TRBV27	.	CASSQYGPDGYNSPLHF	TGTGCCAGCAGCCAATATGGGCCCGACGGATATAATTCACCCCTCCACTTT
.	TRBJ2-3	TRBV19	.	CASSIAGSTDTQYF	TGTGCCAGTAGTATAGCAGGGAGCACAGATACGCAGTATTTT
.	TRBJ1-2	TRBV27	TRBD1	CASRRTGDFYGYTF	TGTGCCAGCAGACGGACAGGAGACTTCTATGGCTACACCTTC
.	TRBJ2-5	TRBV11-3	.	CASSFSGGETQYF	TGTGCCAGCAGCTTTAGCGGTGGAGAGACCCAGTACTTC
once	TRBJ2-3	TRBV20-1	.	CSVGSLDTQYF	TGCAGTGTGGGCTCCTTAGATACGCAGTATTTT
.	TRBJ2-3	TRBV7-2	.	CASSPDREGTDTQYF	TGTGCCAGCAGCCCGGACAGGGAGGGGACAGATACGCAGTATTTT
.	TRBJ1-1	TRBV19	.	CASTQDRLNTEAFF	TGTGCCAGTACCCAAGACAGATTGAACACTGAAGCTTTCTTT
.	TRBJ2-1	TRBV6-5	TRBD2	CASSYSSGSYDEQFF	TGTGCCAGCAGTTACAGTAGCGGGAGTTACGATGAGCAGTTCTTC
.	TRBJ1-2	TRBV12-5	TRBD1	CASGPSQGYYGYTF	TGTGCTAGTGGGCCTTCACAGGGGTACTATGGCTACACCTTC
.	TRBJ1-1	TRBV4-2	TRBD1	CASSLRQGLRTEAFF	TGTGCCAGCAGCCTAAGACAGGGGCTTCGCACTGAAGCTTTCTTT
.	TRBJ1-5	TRBV6-5	.	CASSRTEEGQPQHF	TGTGCCAGCAGTAGGACCGAGGAGGGCCAGCCCCAGCATTTT
.	TRBJ2-1	TRBV9	.	CASSGGGLLSSYNEQFF	TGTGCCAGCAGCGGAGGTGGACTGTTGAGCTCCTACAATGAGCAGTTCTTC
.	TRBJ2-7	TRBV9	TRBD1	CASSVGGQGIYEQYF	TGTGCCAGCAGCGTAGGGGGACAGGGAATATACGAGCAGTACTTC
.	TRBJ1-1	TRBV5-1	TRBD1	CASSLAGGDTEAFF	TGCGCCAGCAGCTTGGCAGGGGGTGACACTGAAGCTTTCTTT
few	TRBJ2-5	TRBV4-3	TRBD2	CASSQDKGLGFETQYF	TGCGCCAGCAGCCAAGATAAAGGACTAGGATTTGAGACCCAGTACTTC
.	TRBJ1-4	TRBV5-1	TRBD1	CASSSGQGRATNEKLFF	TGCGCCAGCAGCTCAGGACAGGGGAGAGCAACTAATGAAAAACTGTTTTTT
.	TRBJ1-4	TRBV11-3	.	CASSLSRSNNEKLFF	TGTGCCAGCAGCTTAAGTCGGTCAAATAATGAAAAACTGTTTTTT
few	TRBJ1-1	TRBV19	.	CASSFQRSTEAFF	TGTGCCAGTAGTTTTCAAAGGAGCACTGAAGCTTTCTTT
.	TRBJ1-6	TRBV5-1	TRBD1	CASSQTGNNSPLHF	TGCGCCAGCAGCCAGACAGGGAATAATTCACCCCTCCACTTT
.	TRBJ2-7	TRBV4-2	.	CASSRRGATSHEQYF	TGTGCCAGCAGCCGCAGGGGGGCCACCTCTCACGAGCAGTACTTC
.	TRBJ2-7	TRBV5-1	.	CASSLTGTTYEQYF	TGCGCCAGCAGCTTAACCGGGACAACCTACGAGCAGTACTTC
few	TRBJ2-3	TRBV19	TRBD2	CASSIETAGGIRDTQYF	TGTGCCAGTAGTATTGAGACCGCGGGAGGGATTAGGGATACGCAGTATTTT
.	TRBJ1-2	TRBV18	.	CASSNPSLGGGYTF	TGTGCCAGCTCTAACCCGTCGTTAGGGGGTGGCTACACCTTC
few	TRBJ2-7	TRBV25-1	.	CASSRPGGEQYF	TGTGCCAGCAGCCGCCCCGGGGGCGAGCAGTACTTC
.	TRBJ1-1	TRBV1	.	CTSSLLPEAFF	TGCACCAGCAGCCTCCTCCCTGAAGCTTTCTTT
.	TRBJ2-7	TRBV18	.	CATSTVAAYEQYF	TGTGCCACTTCGACAGTTGCGGCCTACGAGCAGTACTTC
.	TRBJ1-1	TRBV25-1	TRBD1	CASSPGQGDHTEAFF	TGTGCCAGCAGTCCTGGACAGGGGGATCACACTGAAGCTTTCTTT
few	TRBJ1-2	TRBV6-4	.	CASSDSRAHYGYTF	TGTGCCAGCAGTGACTCCAGGGCCCATTATGGCTACACCTTC
.	TRBJ2-7	TRBV13	.	CASSLGAAAEQYF	TGTGCCAGCAGCTTAGGGGCGGCGGCAGAGCAGTACTTC
.	TRBJ2-7	TRBV5-6	.	CASSFGTGSSYEQYF	TGTGCCAGCAGCTTCGGGACTGGCAGCTCCTACGAGCAGTACTTC
.	TRBJ2-3	TRBV5-1	.	CASSPGTTSTDTQYF	TGCGCCAGCAGTCCCGGGACAACTAGCACAGATACGCAGTATTTT
.	TRBJ2-1	TRBV15	TRBD2	CATSRVLAGGNERFF	TGTGCCACCAGCAGAGTACTAGCGGGAGGCAATGAGCGGTTCTTC